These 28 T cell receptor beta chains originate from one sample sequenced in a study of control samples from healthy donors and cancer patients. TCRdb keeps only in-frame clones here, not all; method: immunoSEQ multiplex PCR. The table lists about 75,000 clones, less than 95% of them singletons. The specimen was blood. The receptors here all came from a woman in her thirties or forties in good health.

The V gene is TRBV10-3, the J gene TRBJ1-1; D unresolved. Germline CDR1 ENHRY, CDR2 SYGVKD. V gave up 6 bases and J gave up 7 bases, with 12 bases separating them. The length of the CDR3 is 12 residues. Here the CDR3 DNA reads TGTGCCATCAGGAGGGCCCCAAATGAAGCTTTCTTT. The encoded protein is CAIRRAPNEAFF.

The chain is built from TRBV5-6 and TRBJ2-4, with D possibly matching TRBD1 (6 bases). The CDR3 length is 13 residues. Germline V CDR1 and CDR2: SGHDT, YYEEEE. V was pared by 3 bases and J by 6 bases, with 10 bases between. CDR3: CASSSLDRNIQYF. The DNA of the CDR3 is TGTGCCAGCAGCTCTTTGGACAGAAACATTCAGTACTTC. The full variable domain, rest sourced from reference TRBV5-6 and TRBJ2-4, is DAGVTQSPTHLIKTRGQQVTLRCSPKSGHDTVSWYQQALGQGPQFIFQYYEEEERQRGNFPDRFSGHQFPNYSSELNVNALLLGDSALYLCASSSLDRNIQYFGAGTRLSVL.

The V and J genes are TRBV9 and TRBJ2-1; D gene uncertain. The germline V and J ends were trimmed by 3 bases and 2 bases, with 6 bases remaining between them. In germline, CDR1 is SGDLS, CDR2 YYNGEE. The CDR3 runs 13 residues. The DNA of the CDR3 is TGTGCCAGCAGCGCCTCAGCCTACAATGAGCAGTTCTTC. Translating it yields CASSASAYNEQFF.

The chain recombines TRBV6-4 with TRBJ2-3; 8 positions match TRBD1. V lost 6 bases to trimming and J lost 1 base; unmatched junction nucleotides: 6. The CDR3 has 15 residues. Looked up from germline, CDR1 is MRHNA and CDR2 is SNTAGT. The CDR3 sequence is CASSEGQDGTDTQYF. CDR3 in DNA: TGTGCCAGCAGCGAGGGACAGGATGGCACAGATACGCAGTATTTT.

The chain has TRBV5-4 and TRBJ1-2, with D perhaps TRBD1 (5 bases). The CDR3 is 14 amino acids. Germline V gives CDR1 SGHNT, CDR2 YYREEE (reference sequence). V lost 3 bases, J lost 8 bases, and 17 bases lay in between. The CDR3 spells CASSSKGVLWGYTF. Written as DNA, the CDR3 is TGTGCCAGCAGCTCCAAAGGGGTTTTATGGGGCTACACCTTC.

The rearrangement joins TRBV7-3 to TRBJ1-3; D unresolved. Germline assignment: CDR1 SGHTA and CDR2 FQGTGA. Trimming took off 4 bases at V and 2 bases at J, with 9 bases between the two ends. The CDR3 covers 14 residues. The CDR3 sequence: CASSSGSTGNTIYF. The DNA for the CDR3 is TGTGCCAGCAGCTCCGGGAGTACTGGAAACACCATATATTTT.

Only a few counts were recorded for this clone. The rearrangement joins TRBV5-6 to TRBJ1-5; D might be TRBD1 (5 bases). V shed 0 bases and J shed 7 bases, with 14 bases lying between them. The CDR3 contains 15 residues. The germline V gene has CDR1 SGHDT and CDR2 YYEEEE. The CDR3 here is CASSLASGTVQPQHF. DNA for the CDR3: TGTGCCAGCAGCTTGGCTTCAGGGACGGTCCAGCCCCAGCATTTT.

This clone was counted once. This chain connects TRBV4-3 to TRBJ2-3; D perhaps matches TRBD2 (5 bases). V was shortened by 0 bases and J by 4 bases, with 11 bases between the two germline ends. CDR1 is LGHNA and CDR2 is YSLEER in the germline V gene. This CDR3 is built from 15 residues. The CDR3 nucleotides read TGCGCCAGCAGCCAAGATTACCGGGGAGCAGATACGCAGTATTTT. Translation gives CASSQDYRGADTQYF.

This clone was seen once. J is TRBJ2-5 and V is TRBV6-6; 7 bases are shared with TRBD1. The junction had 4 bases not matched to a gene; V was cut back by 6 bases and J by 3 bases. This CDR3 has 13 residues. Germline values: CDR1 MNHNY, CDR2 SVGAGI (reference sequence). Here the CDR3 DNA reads TGTGCCAGCAGACCCGACAGGGAAGAGACCCAGTACTTC. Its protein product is CASRPDREETQYF.

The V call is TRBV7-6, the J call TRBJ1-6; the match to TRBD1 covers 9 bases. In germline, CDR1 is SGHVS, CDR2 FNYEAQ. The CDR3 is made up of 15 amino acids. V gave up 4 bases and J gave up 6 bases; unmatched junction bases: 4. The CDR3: CASSYSTGGNSPLHF. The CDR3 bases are TGTGCCAGCAGCTACTCGACAGGGGGTAATTCACCCCTCCACTTT. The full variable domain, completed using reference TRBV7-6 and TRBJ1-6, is GAGVSQSPRYKVTKRGQDVALRCDPISGHVSLYWYRQALGQGPEFLTYFNYEAQQDKSGLPNDRFSAERPEGSISTLTIQRTEQRDSAMYRCASSYSTGGNSPLHFGNGTRLTVT.

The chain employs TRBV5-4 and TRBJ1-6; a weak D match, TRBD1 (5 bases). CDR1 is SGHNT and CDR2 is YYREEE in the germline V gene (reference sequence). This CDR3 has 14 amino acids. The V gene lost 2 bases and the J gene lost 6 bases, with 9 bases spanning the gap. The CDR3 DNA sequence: TGTGCCAGCAGCTTAACAGGTTCTAATTCACCCCTCCACTTT. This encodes CASSLTGSNSPLHF.

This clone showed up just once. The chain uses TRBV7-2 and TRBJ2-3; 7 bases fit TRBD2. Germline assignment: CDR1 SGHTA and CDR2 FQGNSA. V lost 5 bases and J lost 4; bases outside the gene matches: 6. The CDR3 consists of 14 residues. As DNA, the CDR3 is TGTGCCAGCAGCACTGGACTAGGTGCAGATACGCAGTATTTT. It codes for CASSTGLGADTQYF.

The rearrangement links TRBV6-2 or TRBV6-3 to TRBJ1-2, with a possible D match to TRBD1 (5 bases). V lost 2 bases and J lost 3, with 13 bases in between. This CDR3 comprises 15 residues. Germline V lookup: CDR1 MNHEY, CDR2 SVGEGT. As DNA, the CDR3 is TGTGCCAGCAGTTACCGTCGCGGGGGGTACTATGGCTACACCTTC. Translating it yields CASSYRRGGYYGYTF.

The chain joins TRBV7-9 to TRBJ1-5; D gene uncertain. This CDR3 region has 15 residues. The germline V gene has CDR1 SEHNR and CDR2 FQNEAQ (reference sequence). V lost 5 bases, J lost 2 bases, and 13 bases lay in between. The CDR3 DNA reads TGTGCCAGCAGCCGTAATACAGAGGGCAATCAGCCCCAGCATTTT. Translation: CASSRNTEGNQPQHF. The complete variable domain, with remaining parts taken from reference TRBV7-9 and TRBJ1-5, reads DTGVSQNPRHKITKRGQNVTFRCDPISEHNRLYWYRQTLGQGPEFLTYFQNEAQLEKSRLLSDRFSAERPKGSFSTLEIQRTEQGDSAMYLCASSRNTEGNQPQHFGDGTRLSIL.

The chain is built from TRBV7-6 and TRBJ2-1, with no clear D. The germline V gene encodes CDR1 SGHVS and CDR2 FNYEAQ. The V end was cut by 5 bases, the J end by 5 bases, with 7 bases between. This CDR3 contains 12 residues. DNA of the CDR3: TGTGCCAGCAGCCCTACACACAATGAGCAGTTCTTC. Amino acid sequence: CASSPTHNEQFF.

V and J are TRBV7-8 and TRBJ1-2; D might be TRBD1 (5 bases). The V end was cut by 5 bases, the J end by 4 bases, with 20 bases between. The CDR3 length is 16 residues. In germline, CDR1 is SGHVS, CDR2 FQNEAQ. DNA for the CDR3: TGTGCCAGCAGCCCCATGGGTGGAGGAGGGGCCTATGGCTACACCTTC. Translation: CASSPMGGGGAYGYTF.

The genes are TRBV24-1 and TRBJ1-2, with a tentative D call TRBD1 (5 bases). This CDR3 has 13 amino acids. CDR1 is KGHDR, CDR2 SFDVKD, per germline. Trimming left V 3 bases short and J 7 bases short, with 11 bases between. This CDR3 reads CATSDGGHSGYTF. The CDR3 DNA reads TGTGCCACCAGTGATGGGGGTCACAGTGGCTACACCTTC.

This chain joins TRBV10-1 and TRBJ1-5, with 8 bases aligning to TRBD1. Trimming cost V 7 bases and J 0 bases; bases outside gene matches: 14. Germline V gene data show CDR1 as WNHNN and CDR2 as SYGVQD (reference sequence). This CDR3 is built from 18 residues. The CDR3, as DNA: TGCGCCAGCATCCCCCTCAGGACAGGGCATGATAGCAATCAGCCCCAGCATTTT. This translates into CASIPLRTGHDSNQPQHF.

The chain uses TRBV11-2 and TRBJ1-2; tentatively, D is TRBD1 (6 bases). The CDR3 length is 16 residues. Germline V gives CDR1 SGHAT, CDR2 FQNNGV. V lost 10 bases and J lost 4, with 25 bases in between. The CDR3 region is CATSPGGQQPGYGYTF. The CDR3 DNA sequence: TGTGCCACCTCCCCTGGGGGGCAGCAACCTGGCTATGGCTACACCTTC.

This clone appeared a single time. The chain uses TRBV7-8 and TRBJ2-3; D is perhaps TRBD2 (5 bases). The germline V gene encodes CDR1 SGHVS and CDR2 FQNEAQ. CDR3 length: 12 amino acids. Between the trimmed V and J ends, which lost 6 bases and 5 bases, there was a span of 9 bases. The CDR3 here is CASRNRGDTQYF. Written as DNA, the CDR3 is TGTGCCAGCAGAAACCGGGGAGATACGCAGTATTTT.

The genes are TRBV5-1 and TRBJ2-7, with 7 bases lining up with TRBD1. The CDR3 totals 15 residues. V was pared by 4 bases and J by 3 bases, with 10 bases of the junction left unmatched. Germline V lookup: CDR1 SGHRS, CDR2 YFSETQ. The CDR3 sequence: CASSRIQGLLYEQYF. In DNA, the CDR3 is TGCGCCAGCAGCCGAATACAGGGGTTACTCTACGAGCAGTACTTC. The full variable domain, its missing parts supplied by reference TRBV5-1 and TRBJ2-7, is KAGVTQTPRYLIKTRGQQVTLSCSPISGHRSVSWYQQTPGQGLQFLFEYFSETQRNKGNFPGRFSGRQFSNSRSEMNVSTLELGDSALYLCASSRIQGLLYEQYFGPGTRLTVT.

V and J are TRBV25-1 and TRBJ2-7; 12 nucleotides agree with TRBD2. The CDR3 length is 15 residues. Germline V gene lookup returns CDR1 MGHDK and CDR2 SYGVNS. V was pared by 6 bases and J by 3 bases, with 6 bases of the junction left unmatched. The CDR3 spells CASSPLAGGYYEQYF. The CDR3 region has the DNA TGTGCCAGCAGCCCACTAGCGGGGGGATACTACGAGCAGTACTTC.

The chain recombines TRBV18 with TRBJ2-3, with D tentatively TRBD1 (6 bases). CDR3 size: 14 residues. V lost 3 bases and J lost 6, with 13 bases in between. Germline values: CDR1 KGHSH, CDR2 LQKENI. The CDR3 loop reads CASSPPGARDTQYF. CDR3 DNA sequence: TGTGCCAGCTCACCTCCAGGGGCCCGGGATACGCAGTATTTT.

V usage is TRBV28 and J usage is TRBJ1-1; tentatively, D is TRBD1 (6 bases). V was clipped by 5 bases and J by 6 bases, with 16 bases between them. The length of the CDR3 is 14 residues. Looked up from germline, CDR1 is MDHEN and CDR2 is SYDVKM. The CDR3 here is CASSPNREVAEAFF. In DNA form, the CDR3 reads TGTGCCAGCAGTCCAAACAGGGAGGTGGCTGAAGCTTTCTTT. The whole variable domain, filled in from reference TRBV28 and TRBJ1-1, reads DVKVTQSSRYLVKRTGEKVFLECVQDMDHENMFWYRQDPGLGLRLIYFSYDVKMKEKGDIPEGYSVSREKKERFSLILESASTNQTSMYLCASSPNREVAEAFFGQGTRLTVV.

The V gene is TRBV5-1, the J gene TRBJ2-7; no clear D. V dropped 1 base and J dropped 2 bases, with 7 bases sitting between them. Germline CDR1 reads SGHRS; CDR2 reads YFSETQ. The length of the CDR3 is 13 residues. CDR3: CASSLTRTYEQYF. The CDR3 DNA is TGCGCCAGCAGCTTGACCAGGACCTACGAGCAGTACTTC. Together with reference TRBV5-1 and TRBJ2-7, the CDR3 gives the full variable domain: KAGVTQTPRYLIKTRGQQVTLSCSPISGHRSVSWYQQTPGQGLQFLFEYFSETQRNKGNFPGRFSGRQFSNSRSEMNVSTLELGDSALYLCASSLTRTYEQYFGPGTRLTVT.

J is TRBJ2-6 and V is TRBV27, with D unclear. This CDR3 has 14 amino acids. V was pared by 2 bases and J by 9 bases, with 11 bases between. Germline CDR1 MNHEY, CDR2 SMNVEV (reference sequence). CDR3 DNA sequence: TGTGCCAGCAGTTTAGGTTTCGCCCTCAACGTCCTGACTTTC. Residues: CASSLGFALNVLTF.

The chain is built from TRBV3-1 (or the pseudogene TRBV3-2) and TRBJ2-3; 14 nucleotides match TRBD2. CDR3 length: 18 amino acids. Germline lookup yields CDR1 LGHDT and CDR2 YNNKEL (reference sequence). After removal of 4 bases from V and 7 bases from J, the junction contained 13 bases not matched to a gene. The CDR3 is CASSRGTSGSTKFYTQYF. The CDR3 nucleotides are TGTGCCAGCAGCCGAGGGACTAGCGGGAGTACCAAGTTTTATACGCAGTATTTT.

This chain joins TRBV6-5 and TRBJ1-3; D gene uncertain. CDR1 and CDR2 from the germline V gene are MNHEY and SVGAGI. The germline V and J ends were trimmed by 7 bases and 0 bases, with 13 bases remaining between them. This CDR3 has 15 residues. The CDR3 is CASKPGYSSGNTIYF. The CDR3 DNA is TGTGCCAGCAAGCCCGGATATTCCTCTGGAAACACCATATATTTT.